A single sample is the source of the 28 T cell receptor beta chains below, sequenced in a study of CD8+CD57+ T cells in acquired aplastic anemia. The template used for profiling TCR beta VDJ and CDR3 was genomic DNA. TCRdb re-called the reads through MiXCR, storing one row per CDR3 protein. The profile shows 310,000 or so distinct CDR3 sequences, approximately 57% of them singletons. Sequencing involved patients with CD8+CD57+ cell expansion previously shown by flow cytometry. Sequenced input: sorted CD4+, CD8+, or CD8+CD57+ T cells (not recorded which) from PBMCs. These receptor sequences come from a human donor with aplastic anemia.

The rearrangement uses TRBV15 and TRBJ2-5; TRBD2 matches at 12 bases. CDR1 and CDR2 (germline): LNHNV, YYDKDF (reference sequence). CDR3 length: 16 amino acids. V was clipped by 3 bases and J by 3 bases; unmatched bases: 5. The CDR3 spells CATSRGASGGEETQYF. In nucleotides, the CDR3 is TGTGCCACCAGCAGGGGGGCTAGCGGGGGGGAAGAGACCCAGTACTTC.

This chain connects TRBV29-1 to TRBJ2-5; perhaps TRBD1 as D (6 bases). With 4 bases removed from V and 0 bases from J, the gap between germline ends came to 15 bases. The CDR3 covers 15 residues. CDR1 SQVTM and CDR2 ANQGSEA come from the germline V gene. CDR3 amino acids: CSVVQGTLYQETQYF. The CDR3 nucleotides are TGCAGCGTTGTACAGGGCACACTCTACCAAGAGACCCAGTACTTC.

This clonotype has only a few counts. V gene TRBV18 combines with J gene TRBJ1-2, with 8 positions matching TRBD1. Per germline, CDR1 KGHSH and CDR2 LQKENI. The V gene end was trimmed by 4 bases and the J gene end by 2 bases; junction bases not matched to a gene: 3. This CDR3 is 14 amino acids long. Here the CDR3 reads CASSQDRENYGYTF. CDR3 DNA: TGTGCCAGCTCACAGGACAGGGAGAACTATGGCTACACCTTC.

The rearrangement joins TRBV9 to TRBJ2-3; 11 bases align to TRBD2. The germline CDR1 and CDR2 sequences are SGDLS and YYNGEE. The trim removed 0 bases at V and 4 bases at J, leaving 4 bases unmatched. The CDR3 length is 16 residues. CDR3 coding DNA: TGTGCCAGCAGCGTAGGATCTAGCGGGGGGTCAGATACGCAGTATTTT. This codes for CASSVGSSGGSDTQYF.

The genes are TRBV7-9 and TRBJ2-2; D gene uncertain. CDR3 size: 16 residues. The V end lost 2 bases, the J end lost 1 base, and 11 bases lay between the germline ends. Per the germline V gene, CDR1 is SEHNR and CDR2 is FQNEAQ (reference sequence). The CDR3 coding sequence is TGTGCCAGCAGCTTAACGAGGTCGCAGAACACCGGGGAGCTGTTTTTT. Its translation: CASSLTRSQNTGELFF.

This chain connects TRBV11-2 to TRBJ1-1; the D is unclear. The CDR3 is made up of 13 amino acids. The germline V gene has CDR1 SGHAT and CDR2 FQNNGV. The V end lost 8 bases, the J end lost 1 base, and 11 bases lay between the germline ends. As DNA, the CDR3 is TGTGCCAGCTCTGGCAGGACGAACACTGAAGCTTTCTTT. Amino acid sequence: CASSGRTNTEAFF.

The chain is built from TRBV7-8 and TRBJ1-6; D gene ambiguous. Germline V gene data show CDR1 as SGHVS and CDR2 as FQNEAQ. This CDR3 is 15 amino acids long. V gave up 2 bases and J gave up 7 bases, with 12 bases separating them. The CDR3 nucleotides read TGTGCCAGCAGCTTATTTGCCGGGGAGAATTCACCCCTCCACTTT. This codes for CASSLFAGENSPLHF.

This clonotype was detected many times. The V gene is TRBV7-2, the J gene TRBJ2-1; possible D gene TRBD2, 5 bases. Germline CDR1 is SGHTA and CDR2 is FQGNSA. Trimming removed 1 base at V and 2 bases at J, with 12 bases between. The CDR3 is made up of 16 amino acids. CDR3 nucleotide sequence: TGTGCCAGCAGCTTAGGGGCCAGCGGTCCCTACAATGAGCAGTTCTTC. This sequence encodes CASSLGASGPYNEQFF.

The genes are TRBV2 and TRBJ2-7; the D gene is possibly TRBD2 (6 bases). This CDR3 comprises 15 residues. The V end lost 1 base, the J end lost 0 bases, and 10 bases lay between the germline ends. Germline CDR1 and CDR2: SNHLY and FYNNEI. CDR3: CASSEGRGVSYEQYF. In DNA form, the CDR3 reads TGTGCCAGCAGTGAAGGCCGCGGGGTCTCCTACGAGCAGTACTTC.

This clonotype came up a few times. The rearrangement joins TRBV2 to TRBJ2-7; a weak D match, TRBD1 (6 bases). Germline CDR1 SNHLY, CDR2 FYNNEI. This CDR3 comprises 14 residues. V was shortened by 10 bases and J by 3 bases, with 19 bases between the two germline ends. CDR3 region: CATLGHTLGYEQYF. The CDR3 DNA reads as TGTGCCACTTTGGGACACACACTTGGCTACGAGCAGTACTTC.

The genes are TRBV14 and TRBJ1-6, with D possibly TRBD1 on 5 matching bases. CDR1 and CDR2 from the germline V gene are SGHDN and FVKESK. The CDR3 loop spans 13 amino acids. The germline V and J ends were trimmed by 1 base and 9 bases, with 7 bases remaining between them. CDR3 residues: CASSQAGTSPLHF. In DNA, the CDR3 is TGTGCCAGCAGCCAAGCAGGGACTTCACCCCTCCACTTT.

The chain links TRBV7-3 to TRBJ2-6; D unclear. The CDR3 spans 14 residues. Germline loops: CDR1 SGHTA, CDR2 FQGTGA. Trimming cost V 5 bases and J 0 bases, with 5 bases left between them. Written as DNA, the CDR3 is TGTGCCAGCAGCCGTTACTCTGGGGCCAACGTCCTGACTTTC. Its protein is CASSRYSGANVLTF.

This clonotype occurred once. The J gene is TRBJ2-1, the V gene TRBV20-1; 9 positions match TRBD2. CDR1 is DFQATT, CDR2 SNEGSKA, per germline (reference sequence). This CDR3 is built from 17 residues. J lost 7 bases, V lost 0 bases, and 13 bases had no gene match. The CDR3 here is CSAREEAGGALGNEQFF. In nucleotides, the CDR3 is TGCAGTGCTAGAGAGGAGGCGGGAGGGGCTTTGGGGAATGAGCAGTTCTTC.

In its sample, this clonotype was seen many times. This chain uses TRBV4-1 with TRBJ1-1; 8 nucleotides line up with TRBD1. This CDR3 is built from 16 residues. Germline CDR1 and CDR2: MGHRA and YSYEKL. V gave up 5 bases and J gave up 0 bases; unmatched junction bases: 8. The CDR3 region is CASSFGQGGMNTEAFF. Written as DNA, the CDR3 is TGCGCCAGCAGCTTCGGACAGGGCGGAATGAACACTGAAGCTTTCTTT.

This clonotype was counted ten times or more. The chain has TRBV20-1 and TRBJ2-5; 8 positions agree with TRBD1. Germline trimming cut 6 bases from V and 1 base from J; bases unmatched to any gene: 7. Germline CDR1 and CDR2: DFQATT and SNEGSKA (reference sequence). The CDR3 runs to 14 residues. The CDR3 bases are TGCAGTGCCCGTACCGGGACAGGCCAAGAGACCCAGTACTTC. Translated: CSARTGTGQETQYF.

This clonotype came up many times. The rearrangement links TRBV25-1 to TRBJ1-2; D ambiguous. The germline gives CDR1 MGHDK, CDR2 SYGVNS. The CDR3 length is 16 residues. Trimming removed 8 bases from V and 3 bases from J, with 22 bases in between. CDR3 protein: CASATRSGAGYYGYTF. The CDR3 nucleotides read TGTGCCAGCGCGACTCGCTCGGGTGCGGGGTACTATGGCTACACCTTC.

This clonotype has only a few counts. The chain has TRBV6-6 and TRBJ2-5, with D possibly matching TRBD2 (6 bases). CDR1 MNHNY and CDR2 SVGAGI come from the germline V gene (reference sequence). CDR3 size: 14 residues. V lost 5 bases and J 3 bases, leaving 13 bases between the germline ends. CDR3 nucleotides: TGTGCCAGCAGTCAAGGGACTGTCAAAGAGACCCAGTACTTC. Its protein is CASSQGTVKETQYF.

The chain links TRBV2 to TRBJ1-6; TRBD1 matches at 11 bases. The CDR3 is 16 amino acids. The V segment lost 2 bases and the J segment 9 bases; nucleotides outside the gene matches: 6. The germline V gene has CDR1 SNHLY and CDR2 FYNNEI. CDR3 protein: CASSESRTGGFSPLHF. CDR3 in DNA: TGTGCCAGCAGTGAATCCCGGACAGGGGGCTTTTCACCCCTCCACTTT.

This rearrangement joins TRBV3-1 to TRBJ2-3, with 8 bases aligning to TRBD2. The CDR3 is 15 amino acids. Germline-derived CDR1 and CDR2 are LGHDT and YNNKEL (reference sequence). V was clipped by 4 bases and J by 1 base; unmatched bases: 4. CDR3 sequence (DNA): TGTGCCAGCAGCCTCGAGCGGGGGCGCACAGATACGCAGTATTTT. Translating gives CASSLERGRTDTQYF.

The chain is built from TRBV15 and TRBJ2-2; no reliable D call. Germline values: CDR1 LNHNV, CDR2 YYDKDF (reference sequence). CDR3 length: 13 amino acids. The V end lost 3 bases, the J end lost 3 bases, and 5 bases lay between the germline ends. The CDR3 DNA sequence: TGTGCCACCAGCAGGTTGTACACCGGGGAGCTGTTTTTT. This encodes CATSRLYTGELFF.

The sample holds one count of this clonotype. The J gene is TRBJ2-1, the V gene TRBV19; possibly TRBD1 or TRBD2 for D (7 bases each). The CDR3 extends over 17 amino acids. V gave up 4 bases and J gave up 9 bases, with 25 bases separating them. CDR1 is LNHDA and CDR2 is SQIVND in the germline V gene (reference sequence). CDR3 sequence (DNA): TGTGCCAGTAGTAGACAGGGTCCTAGTCGGGGGGCACGTGAGCAGTTCTTC. This gives the protein CASSRQGPSRGAREQFF. The entire variable domain, with the rest obtained from reference TRBV19 and TRBJ2-1, is as follows: DGGITQSPKYLFRKEGQNVTLSCEQNLNHDAMYWYRQDPGQGLRLIYYSQIVNDFQKGDIAEGYSVSREKKESFPLTVTSAQKNPTAFYLCASSRQGPSRGAREQFFGPGTRLTVL.

This clonotype has ten or more counts. The chain joins TRBV27 to TRBJ2-5; D unclear. The V gene's germline CDR1 is MNHEY and CDR2 SMNVEV (reference sequence). The CDR3 length is 14 residues. Trimming took 6 bases from V and 2 from J, leaving 13 bases between them. CDR3 in amino acids: CASRPSGRQETQYF. For the CDR3, the DNA is TGTGCCAGCAGGCCTTCTGGGCGGCAAGAGACCCAGTACTTC.

The chain carries TRBV7-2 and TRBJ2-7; D may match TRBD1 or TRBD2 (6 bases each). The CDR3 has 15 amino acids. Germline assignment: CDR1 SGHTA and CDR2 FQGNSA. V dropped 1 base and J dropped 3 bases, with 13 bases sitting between them. CDR3 nucleotides: TGTGCCAGCAGCTTAGGGGGGGCCAATAGCTACGAGCAGTACTTC. Translated, it gives CASSLGGANSYEQYF.

V and J are TRBV2 and TRBJ2-5, with 7 bases aligning to TRBD1. The CDR3 extends over 14 amino acids. Germline values: CDR1 SNHLY, CDR2 FYNNEI. Trimming at V came to 10 bases and at J to 4 bases, leaving 12 bases not matched to a gene. CDR3 in DNA: TGTGCCACCGCACCCCAGGGGGATCGAGAGACCCAGTACTTC. Amino acids: CATAPQGDRETQYF.

In this sample, this clonotype turned up many times. This chain joins TRBV29-1 and TRBJ2-3, with D tentatively TRBD1 (6 bases). The V end lost 7 bases, the J end lost 4 bases, and 15 bases lay between the germline ends. The CDR3 consists of 13 residues. Germline V lookup: CDR1 SQVTM, CDR2 ANQGSEA. The DNA for the CDR3 is TGCAGCGACACAGGGATATCGGCAGATACGCAGTATTTT. Amino acids: CSDTGISADTQYF.

V gene TRBV24-1 combines with J gene TRBJ2-1; either TRBD1 or TRBD2 may fit D (5 bases each). The CDR3 is made up of 16 amino acids. The germline gives CDR1 KGHDR, CDR2 SFDVKD. V was shortened by 2 bases and J by 5 bases, with 15 bases between the two germline ends. The DNA of the CDR3 is TGTGCCACCAGTGATTGGGGCGGGCCAGATGACAATGAGCAGTTCTTC. Protein product: CATSDWGGPDDNEQFF.

The V call is TRBV2, the J call TRBJ1-3, with D maybe TRBD1 (6 bases). V was trimmed by 6 bases and J by 0 bases, leaving 12 bases between them. Germline loops: CDR1 SNHLY, CDR2 FYNNEI. This CDR3 is 15 amino acids long. Written as DNA, the CDR3 is TGTGCCAGCAGGGACCAGGGGTTCTCTGGAAACACCATATATTTT. This encodes CASRDQGFSGNTIYF.

The rearrangement uses TRBV15 and TRBJ1-1; D is ambiguous. The V gene lost 0 bases and the J gene lost 8 bases, with 10 bases spanning the gap. The CDR3 runs 13 residues. Germline CDR1 and CDR2: LNHNV and YYDKDF (reference sequence). This CDR3 reads CATSREGPWEAFF. The DNA for the CDR3 is TGTGCCACCAGCAGAGAGGGCCCGTGGGAAGCTTTCTTT. Drawing the rest from reference TRBV15 and TRBJ1-1, the complete variable domain is DAMVIQNPRYQVTQFGKPVTLSCSQTLNHNVMYWYQQKSSQAPKLLFHYYDKDFNNEADTPDNFQSRRPNTSFCFLDIRSPGLGDTAMYLCATSREGPWEAFFGQGTRLTVV.